This T cell receptor beta chain came from a study of blood T cells in healthy people across ages. The germline V gene has CDR1 SGHNT and CDR2 YYREEE (reference sequence). The CDR3 spans 20 residues. Only a few counts were recorded for this clonotype. A second PCR of about 6 to 11 cycles used a sample-barcoded 5' primer and a J-beta primer mix. Every cDNA molecule carried a tag from a template-switch adaptor bearing 12 random nucleotides. TCRdb independently ran MiXCR on the 5' RACE reads; one entry per CDR3 protein. This table holds about 510,000 distinct CDR3 sequences, approximately 26% found once. These same data were also listed under a study on T cells of mothers and their children. That report notes: The second PCR used the M1S primer, and this primer added sample barcodes and 2-4 random nucleotides. Each mother gave over 8 million TCR beta CDR3 reads; each child, approximately 3 million.

The clonotype was recovered from a boy between 2 and 15 years old in good health. This chain connects TRBV5-4 to TRBJ2-5, with D maybe TRBD2 (6 bases). The tail of the sequence fits TRBJ2-1 better, so the J call may be wrong. Material for sequencing was blood. The CDR3 sequence: CASSLDPLRLATSSYNEQFF. The CDR3 nucleotides are TGTGCCAGCAGCTTGGACCCGCTTCGGCTAGCGACCAGCTCCTACAATGAGCAGTTCTTC.